A single sample gave rise to the 4 T cell receptor beta chains below, sequenced in a study of blood T cell repertoires in COVID-19. Some clones are missing from TCRdb's copy, which holds only in-frame ones; the method was immunoSEQ multiplex PCR. The profile covers a few hundred thousand clones, with approximately 90% appearing a single time and less than 5% taken by the ten largest. Sequencing was carried out using peripheral blood. The receptor set was obtained from a woman aged 60 to 75 with COVID-19, enrolled during active disease.

The V call is TRBV21-1, the J call TRBJ2-3; the table gives TRBD2 as D, unverified against the DNA. TRBV21-1 has pseudogene status. The CDR3 is made up of 18 amino acids. As DNA, the CDR3 is TGTGCCAGCAGCAAAGTTGGACTAGCGGGGGGAAACACAGATACGCAGTATTTT. This translates into CASSKVGLAGGNTDTQYF.

The chain employs TRBV2 and TRBJ1-6; 10 bases map to TRBD1. The length of the CDR3 is 13 residues. J gave up 12 bases and V 4 bases, and 3 bases lay outside the gene matches. Germline CDR1 and CDR2: SNHLY and FYNNEI. The CDR3 region has the DNA TGTGCCAGCAGTGGCGGGACAGGGGTACCCCTCCACTTT. As protein: CASSGGTGVPLHF.

This clone was observed a few times. The chain is built from TRBV7-9 and TRBJ2-7; the D gene is possibly TRBD2 (6 bases). Per germline, CDR1 SEHNR and CDR2 FQNEAQ (reference sequence). Trimming stripped 1 base from V and 4 bases from J, with 11 bases between. The CDR3 has 14 amino acids. In DNA, the CDR3 is TGTGCCAGCAGCTTAGGACTAGTGGAGTACGAGCAGTACTTC. This translates into CASSLGLVEYEQYF.

The chain uses TRBV5-1 and TRBJ1-4, with a tentative D call TRBD1 (5 bases). The length of the CDR3 is 16 residues. CDR1 SGHRS and CDR2 YFSETQ come from the germline V gene. V lost 0 bases, J lost 3 bases, and 12 bases lay in between. CDR3: CASSLAQGWANEKLFF. The CDR3 nucleotides read TGCGCCAGCAGCTTGGCCCAGGGCTGGGCTAATGAAAAACTGTTTTTT.